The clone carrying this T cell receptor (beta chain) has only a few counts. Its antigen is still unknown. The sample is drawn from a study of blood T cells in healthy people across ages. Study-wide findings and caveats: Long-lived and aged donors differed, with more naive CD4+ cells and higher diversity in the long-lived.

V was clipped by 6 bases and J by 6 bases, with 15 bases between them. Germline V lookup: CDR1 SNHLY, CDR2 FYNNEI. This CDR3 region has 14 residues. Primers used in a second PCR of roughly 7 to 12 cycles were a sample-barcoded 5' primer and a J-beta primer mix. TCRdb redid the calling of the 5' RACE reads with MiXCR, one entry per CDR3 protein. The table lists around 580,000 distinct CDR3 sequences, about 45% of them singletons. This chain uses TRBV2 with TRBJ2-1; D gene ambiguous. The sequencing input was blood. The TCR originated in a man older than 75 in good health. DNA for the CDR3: TGTGCCAGCAGCACCGAGAAGCTAGGCAATGAGCAGTTCTTC. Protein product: CASSTEKLGNEQFF.